The entry that follows covers one TCR beta chain sequence. This clonotype has at least ten counts. It lacks a known antigen. Nothing much larger sits one base from this clone, and base qualities are not available. The protocol used for the library was RACE. Instrument used: NextSeq 500. Library preparation attached unique molecular identifiers to individual cDNA molecules for quantitative, reproducible TCR counting. Both TCR alpha and TCR beta chains were sequenced from each blood RNA sample. The study's own analysis went as follows. Samples had a median of roughly 99,000 TCRs, with a range from roughly 23,224 to 700,000. V, J and CDR3 annotation of the TCR reads was carried out using the Decombinator software suite. To make PS versus PT1 abundance plots, every sample was subsampled to the same number of TCRs (28,000). Expanded TCRs were defined as absent before sensitization and observed at least eight times at the 2-week time point. TCRdb redid the processing of the public reads, applying fastp at Q25 and MiXCR, and retained in-frame beta chains. A single entry per CDR3 protein holds the most common genes and DNA from its merged rows. TCRdb, rather than the study authors, made the V and J calls. The sample includes around 380,000 distinct CDR3 sequences, with around 4.8% observed a single time. In total, the top ten clones hold 2% to 2.5% of the sample.

The time point label of this sample denotes: patch test 1, 2 weeks after DPC sensitization. The intended sense of this specimen's treatment or condition label: therapeutic diphenylcyclopropenone sensitization with weekly scalp DPC. At every patch-test visit, the blood draw took place before the patch test was put on. Patients were eligible if aged 18 to 70, diagnosed with alopecia and judged suitable for DPC therapy, and pregnant patients were excluded. Unfractionated whole blood was collected in Tempus Blood RNA tubes, and total RNA was extracted from that blood. This specimen belongs to a study of human T cells and chemical hapten exposure (dated by TCRdb to the early 2020s). About the investigation overall: For sensitization, 2% DPC in acetone was applied to a 2 cm by 2 cm area of upper inner arm skin. Peripheral blood TCR repertoire changes were tracked in vivo in alopecia patients during primary and secondary sensitization to the hapten diphenylcyclopropenone (DPC). Libraries were combined into a pool for sequencing, and differences in TCR yield between samples came mainly from small differences in library volumes within the pool. Weekly therapeutic DPC doses were additionally applied to the scalp of patients throughout the approximately 24-week study period. Patch testing was done on the upper back using Finn chambers containing 0.01% DPC, and results were scored after 6 days according to International Contact Dermatitis Research Group standards. Blood samples were taken from patients before sensitization (week 0) and then at 2, 6 and about 24 weeks after DPC sensitization. Around 30 alopecia patients provided blood for TCR sequencing at one to four time points (pre-sensitization, 2, 6 and 24 weeks). The mostly female patient cohort included alopecia areata with under or over 50% scalp involvement, alopecia totalis and alopecia universalis. Broader findings and caveats from the paper: After repeated subsampling, changes were observed in the strength of the expansion versus patch-test correlation and in the threshold at which the correlation became significant. No change with DPC sensitization was found in the number of TCRs above 1 in 1000 frequency, and no evidence of global repertoire structure alterations was found. Because every patient had alopecia, a presumed autoimmune disease, the patients' immune response might differ from that of healthy individuals. Expanded TCRs formed significantly more large CDR3 similarity clusters than pre-sensitization or healthy control sets, consistent with antigen-driven responses. A positive correlation was found between the number of PT1 expanded TCRs and patch test score, with significance reached at thresholds 8, 16 and 32 but not 4.

CDR1 and CDR2 (LGHDT, YNNKEL) derive from the germline V gene (reference sequence). V drops 1 base and J drops 9 bases, leaving 10 bases in between. From its cysteine to its phenylalanine, the CDR3 spans 13 amino acids. Just the 39-base CDR3 DNA is kept, in frame starting at base 1. This sample comprised whole blood, obtained in connection with sensitization to the hapten diphenylcyclopropenone (DPC). The sequence joins TRBV3-1 to TRBJ1-5; the D gene cannot be named for sure. The TCR originated in a woman aged 45-60 years with alopecia areata. Some clones in this sample may be carry-over from other donors' samples. The nucleotide sequence reads TGTGCCAGCAGCCAAGGGTCGCGATGGCCCCAGCATTTT. Translation gives CASSQGSRWPQHF.